One and the same sample provided the 8 T cell receptor beta chains below, sequenced in a study of OX40 agonist ivuxolimab in advanced cancers. Produced via immunoSEQ multiplex PCR; TCRdb's table is partial and in-frame only. This table has around 56,000 clones, roughly 82% appearing once. The sequencing here drew on CD4+ or CD8+ T cells sorted from blood, taken in a trial of the OX40 agonist ivuxolimab. The receptors shown here come from an adult with an advanced solid tumor such as melanoma, head and neck, liver or kidney cancer.

The chain uses TRBV5-1 and TRBJ2-2; unclear D gene. This CDR3 has 15 amino acids. V lost 0 bases to trimming and J lost 3 bases, with 9 bases between them. Germline loops: CDR1 SGHRS, CDR2 YFSETQ. DNA of the CDR3: TGCGCCAGCAGCTTGGGATTTTTCGACACCGGGGAGCTGTTTTTT. Its translation: CASSLGFFDTGELFF.

This clone was recorded a few times. J is TRBJ1-2 and V is TRBV2; tentative D call: TRBD1 (5 bases). Trimming shortened V by 5 bases and J by 6 bases, and 19 bases separated the two germline ends. From germline, CDR1 is SNHLY and CDR2 FYNNEI. The CDR3 consists of 15 residues. The CDR3 DNA is TGTGCCAGCAGTACGATGGGGGACCTGGGTAATGGCTACACCTTC. Its protein is CASSTMGDLGNGYTF.

The V and J genes are TRBV15 and TRBJ2-7; TRBD2 matches 9 bases. Trimming removed 1 base from V and 1 base from J; junction bases left unmatched: 5. The CDR3 has 16 amino acids. The germline V gene encodes CDR1 LNHNV and CDR2 YYDKDF (reference sequence). For the CDR3, the DNA is TGTGCCACCAGCAGAGGGGGGCTAGCGGGATCCTACGAGCAGTACTTC. This encodes CATSRGGLAGSYEQYF.

V gene TRBV18 combines with J gene TRBJ2-7, with 9 bases identical to TRBD2. Germline trimming cut 8 bases from V and 3 bases from J; bases unmatched to any gene: 2. Germline V gene sequence: CDR1 KGHSH, CDR2 LQKENI. The CDR3 length is 12 residues. The DNA of the CDR3 is TGTGCCAGCCGAGCGGGGGGCTACGAGCAGTACTTC. Amino acids: CASRAGGYEQYF.

The J gene is TRBJ2-1, the V gene TRBV4-3; 11 bases agree with TRBD2. Germline V gives CDR1 LGHNA, CDR2 YSLEER. This CDR3 has 17 amino acids. V lost 0 bases, J lost 6 bases, and 7 bases stayed unmatched. CDR3 region: CASSQDPPSGGINEQFF. Written as DNA, the CDR3 is TGCGCCAGCAGCCAAGACCCACCTAGCGGGGGGATCAATGAGCAGTTCTTC.

V usage is TRBV5-4 and J usage is TRBJ1-2; 8 bases fit TRBD1. Unmatched junction bases numbered 7, after V lost 4 bases and J lost 8 bases. Germline lookup yields CDR1 SGHNT and CDR2 YYREEE (reference sequence). The CDR3 length is 13 residues. The CDR3 nucleotides read TGTGCCAGCAGCCGGTCGGACAGGGACGGCTACACCTTC. Its protein is CASSRSDRDGYTF. Variable domain in full (rest from reference TRBV5-4 and TRBJ1-2): ETGVTQSPTHLIKTRGQQVTLRCSSQSGHNTVSWYQQALGQGPQFIFQYYREEENGRGNFPPRFSGLQFPNYSSELNVNALELDDSALYLCASSRSDRDGYTFGSGTRLTVV.

This chain uses TRBV6-5 with TRBJ2-7; perhaps TRBD1 as D (6 bases). Trimming removed 5 bases from V and 6 bases from J, with 14 bases in between. CDR1 and CDR2 (germline): MNHEY, SVGAGI. The CDR3 runs 13 residues. This CDR3 reads CASSDLRGTEQYF. DNA of the CDR3: TGTGCCAGCAGTGATCTGAGGGGGACCGAGCAGTACTTC.

The gene calls are TRBV7-2 and TRBJ1-2, with 8 bases matching TRBD1. From germline, CDR1 is SGHTA and CDR2 FQGNSA. This CDR3 spans 14 amino acids. Trimming removed 1 base from V and 10 bases from J; junction bases left unmatched: 8. This CDR3 is CASSLVAGQASYTF. The CDR3 DNA is TGTGCCAGCAGCTTAGTTGCGGGACAGGCATCCTACACCTTC.